The 16 T cell receptor beta chains below all came from one sample that was sequenced in a study of T cell changes during pregnancy in multiple sclerosis. Profiling relied on immunoSEQ multiplex PCR, and the TCRdb table lists in-frame clones only, not all of them. The repertoire holds 80,000 to 95,000 clones, roughly 96% seen once, with 1.1% in the top ten. Sequenced here: peripheral blood, sampled in the second trimester of pregnancy. These receptors all stem from a female donor with multiple sclerosis, enrolled in a pregnancy study.

This sequence joins TRBV6-1 and TRBJ2-3; unclear D gene. CDR1 and CDR2 (germline): MNHNS, SASEGT. Trimming pared 7 bases from V and 0 bases from J, leaving 14 bases between. The CDR3 runs 15 residues. The CDR3 loop is CASIARILSTDTQYF. The CDR3 DNA is TGTGCCAGCATCGCCAGAATCCTTAGCACAGATACGCAGTATTTT.

The V gene is TRBV27, the J gene TRBJ1-1; possibly TRBD1 for D (6 bases). With 6 bases removed from V and 4 bases from J, the gap between germline ends came to 12 bases. Germline V gives CDR1 MNHEY, CDR2 SMNVEV (reference sequence). The CDR3 length is 13 residues. This CDR3 reads CASSTGLGTEAFF. The DNA of the CDR3 is TGTGCCAGCAGCACAGGGTTGGGCACTGAAGCTTTCTTT.

This chain joins TRBV5-1 and TRBJ2-3, with D possibly matching TRBD2 (6 bases). Trimming took 0 bases from V and 4 from J, leaving 24 bases between them. Germline assignment: CDR1 SGHRS and CDR2 YFSETQ. The CDR3 is 19 residues long. In DNA form, the CDR3 reads TGCGCCAGCAGCTTGGCGCCCACACCTACACTGAGCGGGCCAGATACGCAGTATTTT. This sequence encodes CASSLAPTPTLSGPDTQYF.

This chain joins TRBV19 and TRBJ2-5; D might be TRBD1 (6 bases). The germline V and J ends were trimmed by 4 bases and 5 bases, with 17 bases remaining between them. The CDR3 has 15 amino acids. Germline loops: CDR1 LNHDA, CDR2 SQIVND (reference sequence). The CDR3: CASSSTGSYRETQYF. CDR3 sequence (DNA): TGTGCCAGTAGTAGCACAGGGTCTTATAGGGAGACCCAGTACTTC.

The chain couples TRBV27 to TRBJ2-7; a weak D match, TRBD2 (5 bases). Germline-derived CDR1 and CDR2 are MNHEY and SMNVEV (reference sequence). The CDR3 extends over 15 amino acids. V was trimmed by 5 bases and J by 2 bases, leaving 16 bases between them. CDR3 sequence reads: CASSTGSEATYEQYF. CDR3 nucleotide sequence: TGTGCCAGCAGTACTGGGTCGGAGGCGACCTACGAGCAGTACTTC.

V usage is TRBV5-1 and J usage is TRBJ1-2, with 8 bases lining up with TRBD1. The CDR3 extends over 15 amino acids. Germline V gene sequence: CDR1 SGHRS, CDR2 YFSETQ. The V gene end was trimmed by 4 bases and the J gene end by 4 bases; junction bases not matched to a gene: 9. Here the CDR3 DNA reads TGCGCCAGCAGCCTCTCAGGGGGCGCGGGCTATGGCTACACCTTC. It codes for CASSLSGGAGYGYTF.

The chain couples TRBV29-1 to TRBJ2-5, with 7 nucleotides matching TRBD2. The CDR3 is made up of 12 amino acids. The ends lost 6 bases at V and 4 bases at J; junction bases unmatched: 5. Germline lookup yields CDR1 SQVTM and CDR2 ANQGSEA. The chain's CDR3 is CSVGRGGETQYF. Written as DNA, the CDR3 is TGCAGCGTGGGGAGGGGAGGAGAGACCCAGTACTTC.

This clone was detected a few times. V usage is TRBV6-1 and J usage is TRBJ2-2; D might be TRBD2 (6 bases). In germline, CDR1 is MNHNS, CDR2 SASEGT. V gave up 3 bases and J gave up 2 bases, with 10 bases separating them. The CDR3 sequence is 15 residues long. CDR3 sequence: CASSERAGNTGELFF. CDR3 in DNA: TGTGCCAGCAGTGAGCGGGCGGGAAACACCGGGGAGCTGTTTTTT.

The V gene is TRBV19, the J gene TRBJ2-3, with D maybe TRBD2 (6 bases). Trimming left V 0 bases short and J 7 bases short, with 11 bases between. The germline V gene encodes CDR1 LNHDA and CDR2 SQIVND (reference sequence). This CDR3 has 14 residues. CDR3 sequence (DNA): TGTGCCAGTAGTATAGATCCAACTAGCTATACGCAGTATTTT. It is translated as CASSIDPTSYTQYF.

The V gene is TRBV6-1, the J gene TRBJ1-3; no clear D. Looked up from germline, CDR1 is MNHNS and CDR2 is SASEGT. This CDR3 spans 14 amino acids. V dropped 3 bases and J dropped 4 bases, with 10 bases sitting between them. CDR3 amino acids: CASSETGSGNTIYF. In nucleotides, the CDR3 is TGTGCCAGCAGTGAGACGGGGAGCGGAAACACCATATATTTT.

The chain combines TRBV15 with TRBJ1-2; D is ambiguous. Trimming stripped 0 bases from V and 3 bases from J, with 11 bases between. Germline V gives CDR1 LNHNV, CDR2 YYDKDF (reference sequence). The CDR3 runs to 15 residues. DNA for the CDR3: TGTGCCACCAGCAGAGATTTTTTAGGAGACTATGGCTACACCTTC. This codes for CATSRDFLGDYGYTF.

The CDR3 is CSVDRGREAFF. The CDR3 DNA sequence: TGCAGCGTTGACAGGGGACGTGAAGCTTTCTTT. This chain connects TRBV29-1 to TRBJ1-1; possibly TRBD1 for D (6 bases). Looked up from germline, CDR1 is SQVTM and CDR2 is ANQGSEA. CDR3 length: 11 residues. Trimming removed 3 bases at V and 7 bases at J, with 9 bases between.

The chain couples TRBV5-5 to TRBJ2-2; a weak D match, TRBD1 (6 bases). V was pared by 8 bases and J by 5 bases, with 13 bases between. Germline CDR1 SGHKS, CDR2 YYEKEE (reference sequence). The CDR3 extends over 13 amino acids. The CDR3 here is CASTGWETGELFF. As DNA, the CDR3 is TGTGCCAGTACAGGGTGGGAGACCGGGGAGCTGTTTTTT.

The chain links TRBV6-5 to TRBJ1-2; D is undetermined. Germline V gives CDR1 MNHEY, CDR2 SVGAGI. This CDR3 has 14 residues. The ends were cut back, 5 bases at V and 8 bases at J, with 18 bases in the middle. CDR3 in amino acids: CASSLGPGAGGYTF. As DNA, the CDR3 is TGTGCCAGCAGTCTAGGCCCGGGTGCGGGCGGCTACACCTTC.

The chain employs TRBV7-9 and TRBJ2-1; a weak D match, TRBD2 (6 bases). CDR1 is SEHNR, CDR2 FQNEAQ, per germline (reference sequence). V shed 1 base and J shed 10 bases, with 11 bases lying between them. The CDR3 length is 13 residues. The CDR3 nucleotides read TGTGCCAGCAGCTTAGTAGGAGGGGACGAGCAGTTCTTC. Translation: CASSLVGGDEQFF.

The chain carries TRBV9 and TRBJ2-2; 14 bases map to TRBD2. The CDR3 loop spans 16 amino acids. From germline, CDR1 is SGDLS and CDR2 YYNGEE. V lost 2 bases to trimming and J lost 6 bases; unmatched junction nucleotides: 3. CDR3 sequence reads: CASSVGTSGSAGELFF. DNA of the CDR3: TGTGCCAGCAGCGTTGGGACTAGCGGGAGCGCCGGGGAGCTGTTTTTT.